This T cell receptor (beta chain) was recovered during a study of blood T cell repertoires in COVID-19 (dated by TCRdb to the early 2020s). Study-wide context: The collaborator samples originated in the United States, Italy and Spain and spanned the acute and convalescent phases of COVID-19. The prospective study material was composed of cDNA or gDNA derived from T cells, B-cell-depleted T cells, or PBMCs. Subjects who had been exposed to COVID-19, were actively infected with it, or had recovered from it provided the deeply sampled blood TCRbeta repertoires that made up the dataset. The repertoires were released in a freely available public database meant as a resource for research on the immune response to SARS-CoV-2. Samples were obtained from the ongoing ImmuneRACE study (first 160 participants) and from over a thousand subjects provided by 6 global collaborators. A de-identified subject ID, COVID-19 status, age in years and sex were almost always included in the sample metadata. Where HLA class I and class II types were available, the types were taken from metadata supplied by the sample provider, not from assay-based typing. Study-wide findings and limitations: The amount of clinical and demographic metadata varied by source and participant and was provided uncurated.

TCRbeta CDR3 regions were amplified from genomic DNA by means of the immunoSEQ Assay, a bias-controlled multiplex PCR. As for the authors' bioinformatics: The number of nucleated cells in each sample was estimated from the amplification of reference gene primers within the assay. Sequence reads were collapsed and filtered to measure the absolute abundance of every unique TCRbeta CDR3 rearrangement. For each sample, productive Simpson clonality was calculated as the square root of Simpson's diversity index across productive rearrangements. Not all clones reach the TCRdb copy of this immuneACCESS table, which keeps in-frame sequences only. Checked studies attribute under half of the gap to unresolved V genes and leave the rest unexplained. V, J and clone size are taken as reported in that table, and D and trimming were inferred from the DNA itself. The sample table contains under 300,000 clones; only one count was recorded for 70% to 90% of them. 5.5% to 7.5% of the sample goes to the ten largest clones.

Collaborating institutions collected whole blood in K2EDTA tubes following their own protocols. For TCRbeta analysis, collaborators shipped samples in one of three forms: frozen whole blood, isolated PBMCs, or DNA extracted from either of those sample types. Worth noting for this clone: No antigen is known for it. Qualities for individual bases were not recorded, and no much larger clone is one base off.

Trimming takes 5 bases off V and 1 base off J; junction bases not matched to a gene: 0. The CDR3 numbers 14 residues from cysteine through phenylalanine. Only CDR3 DNA remains: 42 bases, in frame from the first base. The germline V gene gives CDR1 as SGHDT and CDR2 as YYEEEE. This clonotype originated in a woman aged 60-75 years with active or convalescent COVID-19. The sequence joins TRBV5-6 to TRBJ2-2, with 9 middle bases fitting TRBD2. The sample was peripheral blood. The CDR3 protein sequence reads: CASRTSGNTGELFF. The DNA sequence is as follows: TGTGCCAGCAGGACTAGCGGGAACACCGGGGAGCTGTTTTTT.